The rows below give T cell receptor beta chains drawn from one sample of a study of T cells in Graves' hyperthyroidism and ophthalmopathy. TCRdb re-called the multiplex PCR reads through MiXCR, storing one row per CDR3 protein. The table includes a few hundred thousand distinct CDR3 sequences, less than 15% detected once. The sample comprised blood. The receptors were gathered from a woman under 30 with Graves' hyperthyroidism. Both conserved end residues are part of each CDR3. The order of the fields is J gene, D gene, CDR3 length, clone size, V gene, CDR3 DNA, CDR3 protein. A D gene is named only where the DNA matches it firmly. Not all rows give a size; the values are once, few, many and, for expanded clones, a class.

TRBJ1-4 TRBD1 17 many TRBV20-1 TGCAGTGCTAGAGGTCCAGGGGGGTATGCAACTAATGAAAAACTGTTTTTT CSARGPGGYATNEKLFF
TRBJ2-2 . 13 few TRBV6-4 TGTGCCAGCAGCCCCGGAATGACCGGGGAGCTGTTTTTT CASSPGMTGELFF
TRBJ1-1 . 12 many TRBV20-1 TGCAGTGCTAGCGGGGTTGGCACTGAAGCTTTCTTT CSASGVGTEAFF
TRBJ2-1 . 12 . TRBV15 TGTGCCACCAGCGAGGGTATGAATGAGCAGTTCTTC CATSEGMNEQFF
TRBJ2-1 . 12 . TRBV12-3/TRBV12-4 TGTGCCAGCAGGTTCTTGATAGGTGAGCAGTTCTTC CASRFLIGEQFF
TRBJ2-1 . 12 many TRBV5-1 TGCGCCAGCAGCCCTGAATCCAATGAGCAGTTCTTC CASSPESNEQFF
TRBJ1-3 . 13 few TRBV6-5 TGTGCCAGCAGTTACAATAGGGGGTACACCATATATTTT CASSYNRGYTIYF
TRBJ2-4 TRBD2 13 . TRBV20-1 TGCAGTGCTAGCGTGGCGGGGGGGGGGAGTCAGTACTTC CSASVAGGGSQYF
TRBJ2-1 . 12 many TRBV30 TGTGCCTGGATGCTAGGCCGGTATGAGCAGTTCTTC CAWMLGRYEQFF
TRBJ2-6 . 18 . TRBV5-1 TGTGCCAGCAGCCTATCCCGGGACTCAGCAACTGGGGCCAACGTCCTGACTTTC CASSLSRDSATGANVLTF
TRBJ2-5 TRBD1 16 few TRBV5-1 TGCGCCAGCAGCCGTACCGGGACAGGGGGCGCGGAGACCCAGTACTTC CASSRTGTGGAETQYF
TRBJ1-1 . 15 many TRBV9 TGTGCCAGCAGCGTAGGTCGAGGCGTAGGGGCCGAAGCTTTCTTT CASSVGRGVGAEAFF
TRBJ2-1 TRBD1 15 many TRBV2 TGTGCCAGCAGTGAAGAGGGGACAGCTTCTAATGAGCAGTTCTTC CASSEEGTASNEQFF
TRBJ2-1 . 14 many TRBV2 TGTGCCACCTCCGCAGGGACCCCTCTCTTGGAGCAGTTCTTC CATSAGTPLLEQFF
TRBJ1-1 TRBD1 14 . TRBV5-1 TGCGCCAGCAGAAGGCCTCAGGGGGGCACTGAAGCTTTCTTT CASRRPQGGTEAFF
TRBJ2-2 . 16 few TRBV18 TGTGCCAGCTCACCTCAAGTCACAGGGCCCACCGGGGAGCTGTTTTTT CASSPQVTGPTGELFF
TRBJ2-5 TRBD2 18 many TRBV7-9 TGTGCCAGCAGCCCTGGACCGGGTAGCGGGGGGGCCTCGGAGACCCAGTACTTC CASSPGPGSGGASETQYF
TRBJ1-1 . 14 many TRBV2 TGTGCCGGAGGGGCTGCAGAACCGAACACTGAAGCTTTCTTT CAGGAAEPNTEAFF
TRBJ1-3 . 14 many TRBV27 TGTGCCAGCAGCTTAGGGACTGTTGGAAACACCATATATTTT CASSLGTVGNTIYF
TRBJ2-3 TRBD2 16 few TRBV7-6 TGTGCCAGCAGTCGAGGGTCTACTAGCGGGGGGGATACGCAGTATTTT CASSRGSTSGGDTQYF